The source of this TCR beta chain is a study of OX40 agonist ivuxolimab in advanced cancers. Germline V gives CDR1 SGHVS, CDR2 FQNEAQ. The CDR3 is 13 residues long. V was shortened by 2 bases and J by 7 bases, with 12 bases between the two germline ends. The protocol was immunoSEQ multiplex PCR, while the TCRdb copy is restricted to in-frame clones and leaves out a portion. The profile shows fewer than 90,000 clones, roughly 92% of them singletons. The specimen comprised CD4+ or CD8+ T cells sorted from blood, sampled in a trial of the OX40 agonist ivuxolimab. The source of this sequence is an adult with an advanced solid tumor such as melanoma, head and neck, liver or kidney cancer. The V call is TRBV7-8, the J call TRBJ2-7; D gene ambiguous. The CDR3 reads CASSLSGTREQYF. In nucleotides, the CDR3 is TGTGCCAGCAGCTTATCGGGCACCCGAGAGCAGTACTTC. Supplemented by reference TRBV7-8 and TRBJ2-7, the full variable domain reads GAGVSQSPRYKVAKRGQDVALRCDPISGHVSLFWYQQALGQGPEFLTYFQNEAQLDKSGLPSDRFFAERPEGSVSTLKIQRTQQEDSAVYLCASSLSGTREQYFGPGTRLTVT.